Following are 27 T cell receptor beta chains from one sample sequenced in a study of a mutant IDH1 vaccine in newly diagnosed glioma. Stated time point: baseline, week 1 (first vaccination visit). Treatment described: pre-vaccination baseline after standard-of-care therapy. Only in-frame clones appear in the TCRdb table, and some are missing; sequencing was by immunoSEQ multiplex PCR. This table holds about 96,000 clones, around three quarters found once. Specimen: PBMCs, collected from a glioma patient treated with radiotherapy, temozolomide or both. These receptors were taken from a middle-aged man with glioma.

The rearrangement uses TRBV5-4 and TRBJ2-7; 11 positions match TRBD2. The CDR3 contains 15 residues. Germline V gene data show CDR1 as SGHNT and CDR2 as YYREEE (reference sequence). The J segment lost 9 bases and the V segment lost 4 bases, leaving 12 bases of the junction unmatched. The CDR3 loop reads CASSEGGLAAPRQYF. In DNA, the CDR3 is TGTGCCAGCAGCGAGGGGGGACTAGCGGCACCGCGGCAGTACTTC.

The chain recombines TRBV7-8 with TRBJ2-1; D gene ambiguous. The CDR3 loop spans 13 amino acids. V gave up 4 bases and J gave up 6 bases, with 10 bases separating them. The germline gives CDR1 SGHVS, CDR2 FQNEAQ. The CDR3 bases are TGTGCCAGCAGCTCAGGCGGCATCAATGAGCAGTTCTTC. Amino acid sequence: CASSSGGINEQFF.

The rearrangement links TRBV30 to TRBJ2-5; D unclear. The J call may not be correct, given that the DNA end is closer to TRBJ2-7. Germline CDR1 is GTSNPN and CDR2 is SVGIG (reference sequence). CDR3 length equals 14 residues. CDR3 residues: CACTPGPSSYEQYF. The CDR3 nucleotides read TGTGCCTGCACCCCGGGCCCAAGCTCCTACGAGCAGTACTTC.

The V call is TRBV25-1, the J call TRBJ1-2; a possible D gene is TRBD1 (5 bases). V was pared by 0 bases and J by 5 bases, with 19 bases between. Germline assignment: CDR1 MGHDK and CDR2 SYGVNS. The CDR3 consists of 17 residues. As DNA, the CDR3 is TGTGCCAGCAGTGAATACAGGGCGGACTGGACCGTATATGGCTACACCTTC. Amino acid sequence: CASSEYRADWTVYGYTF.

The chain combines TRBV7-8 with TRBJ2-7, with D unresolved. V dropped 5 bases and J dropped 2 bases, with 4 bases sitting between them. This CDR3 contains 11 residues. CDR1 SGHVS and CDR2 FQNEAQ come from the germline V gene. DNA of the CDR3: TGTGCCAGCAGCCACGCCTACGAGCAGTACTTC. Translated, it gives CASSHAYEQYF.

V gene TRBV6-5 combines with J gene TRBJ2-6; the D gene is possibly TRBD1 (5 bases). The germline V gene encodes CDR1 MNHEY and CDR2 SVGAGI. The length of the CDR3 is 15 residues. V dropped 4 bases and J dropped 0 bases, with 7 bases sitting between them. CDR3 sequence reads: CASSSQGSGANVLTF. DNA of the CDR3: TGTGCCAGCAGTTCCCAGGGCTCTGGGGCCAACGTCCTGACTTTC.

This chain joins TRBV10-3 and TRBJ2-5; 9 bases are shared with TRBD2. Per the germline V gene, CDR1 is ENHRY and CDR2 is SYGVKD. The length of the CDR3 is 18 residues. Germline trimming cut 5 bases from V and 2 bases from J; bases unmatched to any gene: 15. In DNA form, the CDR3 reads TGTGCCATCAGTCTCGGCCGCAGCTGGCTAGCGGGGCAAGAGACCCAGTACTTC. It translates to CAISLGRSWLAGQETQYF.

The chain recombines TRBV6-5 with TRBJ2-4; possibly TRBD2 for D (7 bases). Germline-derived CDR1 and CDR2 are MNHEY and SVGAGI. This CDR3 has 15 amino acids. The V end lost 4 bases, the J end lost 8 bases, and 18 bases lay between the germline ends. The CDR3 sequence is CASSSGGGAVDIQYF. The CDR3 DNA sequence: TGTGCCAGCAGTTCGGGCGGGGGCGCGGTTGACATTCAGTACTTC.

A note on this clone: Other nucleotide sequences from this sample produce the same CDR3. The chain links TRBV6-1 to TRBJ1-1; no definite D call. This CDR3 is built from 14 residues. V was shortened by 3 bases and J by 2 bases, with 10 bases between the two germline ends. Looked up from germline, CDR1 is MNHNS and CDR2 is SASEGT. The CDR3 DNA sequence: TGTGCCAGCAGTGAGGCCGGGGTTAACACTGAAGCTTTCTTT. It codes for CASSEAGVNTEAFF.

The chain employs TRBV4-2 and TRBJ1-3, with D uncertain. The CDR3 length is 15 residues. CDR1 and CDR2 from the germline V gene are LGHNA and YNFKEQ. Trimming removed 4 bases from V and 4 bases from J, with 14 bases in between. CDR3 DNA: TGTGCCAGCAGCCCGACCTTTGGAACAGGAAACACCATATATTTT. Protein sequence: CASSPTFGTGNTIYF.

Written as DNA, the CDR3 is TGTGCCAGCAGCCAAGATTCCGGGTTTAGCACAGATACGCAGTATTTT. It is translated as CASSQDSGFSTDTQYF. The rearrangement joins TRBV4-2 to TRBJ2-3, with D hard to call. V lost 0 bases, J lost 0 bases, and 10 bases lay in between. The V gene's germline CDR1 is LGHNA and CDR2 YNFKEQ. The CDR3 is made up of 16 amino acids.

The chain has TRBV6-5 and TRBJ2-7; tentatively, D is TRBD1 (6 bases). Per germline, CDR1 MNHEY and CDR2 SVGAGI. Trimming removed 5 bases at V and 0 bases at J, with 11 bases between. CDR3 size: 14 residues. The CDR3: CASSKRTDSYEQYF. The CDR3 DNA reads as TGTGCCAGCAGTAAACGGACAGACTCCTACGAGCAGTACTTC.

The rearrangement uses TRBV30 and TRBJ1-3, with 8 bases matching TRBD1. The CDR3 covers 13 residues. Germline V CDR1 and CDR2: GTSNPN, SVGIG (reference sequence). Trimming at V came to 5 bases and at J to 5 bases, leaving 5 bases not matched to a gene. This chain's CDR3 is CAWDRGLRNTIYF. The CDR3 DNA sequence: TGTGCCTGGGACAGGGGTCTAAGAAACACCATATATTTT. Complete variable domain (other parts from reference TRBV30 and TRBJ1-3): SQTIHQWPATLVQPVGSPLSLECTVEGTSNPNLYWYRQAAGRGLQLLFYSVGIGQISSEVPQNLSASRPQDRQFILSSKKLLLSDSGFYLCAWDRGLRNTIYFGEGSWLTVV.

This chain connects TRBV5-8 to TRBJ2-7; D is ambiguous. V was clipped by 1 base and J by 2 bases, with 10 bases between them. The CDR3 consists of 14 residues. In germline, CDR1 is SGHTS, CDR2 YDEGEE. This CDR3 is CASSLRPDAYEQYF. CDR3 nucleotide sequence: TGTGCCAGCAGCTTGCGGCCGGACGCCTACGAGCAGTACTTC.

The chain employs TRBV18 and TRBJ1-4; D not resolved. CDR1 KGHSH and CDR2 LQKENI come from the germline V gene. Trimming pared 3 bases from V and 4 bases from J, leaving 9 bases between. The CDR3 spans 14 residues. CDR3: CASSPAGNNEKLFF. The CDR3 region has the DNA TGTGCCAGCTCACCCGCAGGAAATAATGAAAAACTGTTTTTT.

This chain links TRBV7-9 with TRBJ2-2; unclear D gene. CDR3 length: 10 amino acids. The V end was cut by 8 bases, the J end by 5 bases, with 3 bases between. From germline, CDR1 is SEHNR and CDR2 FQNEAQ (reference sequence). In DNA, the CDR3 is TGTGCCAGCCGTACCGGGGAGCTGTTTTTT. Translating gives CASRTGELFF. Full variable domain (outside the CDR3, taken from reference TRBV7-9 and TRBJ2-2): DTGVSQNPRHKITKRGQNVTFRCDPISEHNRLYWYRQTLGQGPEFLTYFQNEAQLEKSRLLSDRFSAERPKGSFSTLEIQRTEQGDSAMYLCASRTGELFFGEGSRLTVL.

In this sample, this clone turned up a few times. J is TRBJ2-7 and V is TRBV7-8; the match to TRBD2 covers 9 bases. The CDR3 length is 14 residues. Germline-derived CDR1 and CDR2 are SGHVS and FQNEAQ. The trim removed 6 bases at V and 0 bases at J, leaving 3 bases unmatched. CDR3: CASRGSGSSYEQYF. CDR3 nucleotide sequence: TGTGCCAGCAGGGGTAGCGGGAGCTCCTACGAGCAGTACTTC.

This clone was detected only a few times. The V and J genes are TRBV14 and TRBJ1-2, with D perhaps matching TRBD1 (5 bases). Between the trimmed V and J ends, which lost 2 bases and 4 bases, there was a span of 11 bases. The CDR3 runs to 14 residues. Germline assignment: CDR1 SGHDN and CDR2 FVKESK. The CDR3 nucleotides read TGTGCCAGCAGCCAACGCCAGGGTGTCTATGGCTACACCTTC. Encoded protein: CASSQRQGVYGYTF.

This chain joins TRBV30 and TRBJ2-3; 8 bases line up with TRBD1. V was clipped by 3 bases and J by 6 bases; unmatched bases: 8. Germline V gene lookup returns CDR1 GTSNPN and CDR2 SVGIG (reference sequence). CDR3 length: 14 amino acids. This chain's CDR3 is CAWSPGQAGDTQYF. For the CDR3, the DNA is TGTGCCTGGAGCCCGGGACAGGCAGGCGATACGCAGTATTTT.

This clone was picked up a small number of times. V and J are TRBV27 and TRBJ1-1, with 10 bases identical to TRBD1. The CDR3 totals 13 residues. CDR1 and CDR2 from the germline V gene are MNHEY and SMNVEV (reference sequence). V lost 5 bases and J lost 4; bases outside the gene matches: 1. The DNA of the CDR3 is TGTGCCAGCAGTCGACAGGGGGCCACTGAAGCTTTCTTT. This codes for CASSRQGATEAFF.

V usage is TRBV5-1 and J usage is TRBJ2-2; D is possibly TRBD1 (6 bases). Trimming shortened V by 2 bases and J by 3 bases, and 8 bases separated the two germline ends. There are 14 residues in the CDR3. Germline CDR1 reads SGHRS; CDR2 reads YFSETQ. As DNA, the CDR3 is TGCGCCAGCAGCTTTAAGGGGGACACCGGGGAGCTGTTTTTT. It translates to CASSFKGDTGELFF.

This chain links TRBV19 with TRBJ1-5, with 8 bases matching TRBD1. Germline trimming cut 4 bases from V and 6 bases from J; bases unmatched to any gene: 11. Germline V CDR1 and CDR2: LNHDA, SQIVND (reference sequence). The CDR3 consists of 16 residues. The CDR3 coding sequence is TGTGCCAGTAGTAAAAGAGGACAGGGCCCACGTCAGCCCCAGCATTTT. This translates into CASSKRGQGPRQPQHF.

This clone was recorded a few times. V is TRBV27 and J is TRBJ1-2; no clear D. V lost 3 bases and J 1 base, leaving 6 bases between the germline ends. Germline values: CDR1 MNHEY, CDR2 SMNVEV (reference sequence). The CDR3 has 13 amino acids. Written as DNA, the CDR3 is TGTGCCAGCAGTTTCACCGGTAACTATGGCTACACCTTC. It codes for CASSFTGNYGYTF.

The rearrangement uses TRBV29-1 and TRBJ1-2; tentatively, D is TRBD1 (6 bases). The germline gives CDR1 SQVTM, CDR2 ANQGSEA. V was pared by 4 bases and J by 2 bases, with 11 bases between. This CDR3 is 13 amino acids long. This CDR3 reads CSVVGGVNYGYTF. The DNA of the CDR3 is TGCAGCGTTGTAGGGGGGGTGAACTATGGCTACACCTTC.

V gene TRBV4-1 combines with J gene TRBJ2-5; tentatively, D is TRBD2 (6 bases). This CDR3 spans 14 amino acids. Germline V gene lookup returns CDR1 MGHRA and CDR2 YSYEKL. V was cut by 1 base and J by 2 bases, with 8 bases left in between. In DNA, the CDR3 is TGCGCCAGCAGCCAAGCCGGGGGTCAAGAGACCCAGTACTTC. The encoded protein is CASSQAGGQETQYF.

Concerning this clone itself: Germline is not matched at one junction end, which may reflect a read error. This chain joins TRBV7-7 and TRBJ2-3; D may be TRBD2 (5 bases). The CDR3 loop spans 15 amino acids. Germline V lookup: CDR1 SSHAT, CDR2 FNYEAQ (reference sequence). The DNA for the CDR3 is TGTGCTAGCAGCTTATCAGCGGCTAGCACAGATACGCAGTATTTT. It encodes CASSLSAASTDTQYF. Using reference TRBV7-7 and TRBJ2-3 for the parts outside the CDR3, the full variable domain is GAGVSQSPRYKVTKRGQDVTLRCDPISSHATLYWYQQALGQGPEFLTYFNYEAQPDKSGLPSDRFSAERPEGSISTLTIQRTEQRDSAMYRCASSLSAASTDTQYFGPGTRLTVL.

The count of this clone is one. V is TRBV5-8 and J is TRBJ2-7, with TRBD1 matching over 8 bases. Germline loops: CDR1 SGHTS, CDR2 YDEGEE. V shed 4 bases and J 3 bases; nucleotides not matched to a gene: 9. The CDR3 consists of 15 residues. The CDR3 loop is CASSRFGTGFYEQYF. The CDR3 coding sequence is TGTGCCAGCAGCCGATTTGGGACAGGATTCTACGAGCAGTACTTC.